This T cell receptor beta chain was sequenced during a study of control samples from healthy donors and cancer patients. TCRdb's table, derived via immunoSEQ multiplex PCR, lists solely in-frame clones and lacks some. The table lists tens of thousands of clones, more than 75% of them singletons, with approximately 11% in the top ten. Germline CDR1 reads SGHRS; CDR2 reads YFSETQ. CDR3 length: 15 amino acids. After removal of 4 bases from V and 6 bases from J, the junction contained 7 bases not matched to a gene. The chain uses TRBV5-1 and TRBJ1-4; 9 bases are shared with TRBD1. The clonotype was recovered from a woman aged 60-75 years with lung cancer. The sample taken for sequencing was PBMCs. The CDR3 DNA follows: TGCGCCAGCAGCCAACAGGGGGCCGAATATGAAAAACTGTTTTTT. It encodes CASSQQGAEYEKLFF.